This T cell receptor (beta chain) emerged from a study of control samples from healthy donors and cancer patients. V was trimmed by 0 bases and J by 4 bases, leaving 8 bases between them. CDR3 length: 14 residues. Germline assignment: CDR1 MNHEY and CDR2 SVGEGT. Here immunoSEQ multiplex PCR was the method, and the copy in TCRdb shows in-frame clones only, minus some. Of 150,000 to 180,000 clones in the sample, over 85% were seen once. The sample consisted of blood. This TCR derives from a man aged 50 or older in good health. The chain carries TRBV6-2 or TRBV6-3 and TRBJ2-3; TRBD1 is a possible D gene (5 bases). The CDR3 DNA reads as TGTGCCAGCAGTTACTCCCAGACAGCAGATACGCAGTATTTT. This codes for CASSYSQTADTQYF.